This T cell receptor (beta chain) originates from a study of T cells in Graves' hyperthyroidism and ophthalmopathy. Overall study findings and caveats: Ophthalmopathy, as predicted by the model, came a median roughly 6.3 months after the prediction.

It was around 10 ml of fresh peripheral blood that supplied the PBMCs. The CDR3 regions of TCR beta were amplified from RNA transcripts. HTBI primers drove first-round RT-PCR of the TCR CDR3. In TCRdb, the multiplex PCR reads were re-called with MiXCR into one record per CDR3 protein. The sample yields 650,000 to 700,000 distinct CDR3 sequences, roughly 17% seen once. The V end was cut by 6 bases, the J end by 8 bases, with 20 bases between. The CDR3 spans 15 residues. This clonotype came up a few times. Its target is not known. The origin of this receptor is a man aged 50 or older with Graves' hyperthyroidism. The V call is TRBV12-3 or TRBV12-4, the J call TRBJ1-5, with D possibly TRBD1 on 5 matching bases. Input material: blood. The CDR3 nucleotides are TGTGCCAGCAGAAGAGCCGGGACGGCCTTTGAGCCCCAGCATTTT. Its protein product is CASRRAGTAFEPQHF.